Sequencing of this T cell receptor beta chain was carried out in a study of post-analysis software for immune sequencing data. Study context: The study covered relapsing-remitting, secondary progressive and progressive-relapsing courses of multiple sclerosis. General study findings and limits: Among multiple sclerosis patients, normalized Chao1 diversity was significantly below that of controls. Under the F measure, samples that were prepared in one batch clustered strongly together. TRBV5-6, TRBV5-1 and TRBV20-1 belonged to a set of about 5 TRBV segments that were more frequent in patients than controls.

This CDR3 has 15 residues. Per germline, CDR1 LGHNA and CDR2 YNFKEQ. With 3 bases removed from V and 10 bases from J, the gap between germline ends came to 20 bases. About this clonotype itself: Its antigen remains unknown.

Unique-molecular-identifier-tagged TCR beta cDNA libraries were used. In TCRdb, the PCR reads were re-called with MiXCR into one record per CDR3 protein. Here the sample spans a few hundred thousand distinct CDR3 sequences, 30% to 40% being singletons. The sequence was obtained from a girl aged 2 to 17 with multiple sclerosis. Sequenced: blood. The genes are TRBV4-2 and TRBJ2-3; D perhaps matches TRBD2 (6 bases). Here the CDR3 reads CASSQPGSRGPAQYF. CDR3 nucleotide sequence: TGTGCCAGCAGCCAGCCCGGGAGTAGGGGTCCAGCGCAGTATTTT.